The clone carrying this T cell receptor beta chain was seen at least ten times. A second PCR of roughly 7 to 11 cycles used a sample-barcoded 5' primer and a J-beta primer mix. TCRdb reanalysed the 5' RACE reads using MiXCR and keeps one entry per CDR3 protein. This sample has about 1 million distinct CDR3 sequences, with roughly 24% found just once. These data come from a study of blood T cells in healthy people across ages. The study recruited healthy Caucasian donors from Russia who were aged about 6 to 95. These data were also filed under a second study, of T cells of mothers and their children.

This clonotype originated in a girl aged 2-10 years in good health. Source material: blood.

As DNA, the CDR3 is TGCAGCGTTGACCGGGGGACTGAAGCTTTCTTT. Translated, it gives CSVDRGTEAFF. The chain combines TRBV29-1 with TRBJ1-1; perhaps TRBD1 as D (5 bases). Trimming shortened V by 3 bases and J by 5 bases, and 7 bases separated the two germline ends. CDR1 is SQVTM, CDR2 ANQGSEA, per germline. This CDR3 comprises 11 residues.